This T cell receptor (beta chain) comes out of a study of control samples from healthy donors and cancer patients. Assay: immunoSEQ multiplex PCR; the TCRdb copy retains only in-frame clones and omits some. The table records some 250,000 clones, almost 85% of them present only once. CDR3 length: 14 residues. V lost 2 bases and J lost 2, with 10 bases in between. Per germline, CDR1 SGHRS and CDR2 YFSETQ. The sequencing sample was made of PBMCs. The chain combines TRBV5-1 with TRBJ1-2; D is unresolved. The clonotype originates from a woman aged 55-70 years with lung cancer. The CDR3 DNA is TGCGCCAGCAGCTTAACTCCAGGAAACTATGGCTACACCTTC. Its protein is CASSLTPGNYGYTF.